The rows below give T cell receptor beta chains drawn from one sample of a study of T cells in Graves' hyperthyroidism and ophthalmopathy. Each CDR3 protein gets one entry after TCRdb re-called the multiplex PCR reads with MiXCR. This table has approximately 630,000 distinct CDR3 sequences, 15% to 20% appearing once. Sequenced material: blood. The source is a woman aged 25-40 years with Graves' hyperthyroidism. Both conserved end residues are part of each CDR3. The order of the fields is J gene, V gene, clone size, CDR3 protein. Clone size appears in some rows only: once, few, many, or a class for an expanded clone.

TRBJ2-7	TRBV7-9	NA	CASSLDPGPIEQYF
TRBJ1-1	TRBV27	NA	CASLQGNEAFF
TRBJ2-2	TRBV6-2/TRBV6-3	many	CASRTGTYTGELFF
TRBJ2-2	TRBV6-2/TRBV6-3	NA	CASSYGRITGELFF
TRBJ2-1	TRBV28	many	CASSSVQSSYNEQFF
TRBJ1-5	TRBV10-3	many	CAIGAENQPQHF
TRBJ1-2	TRBV5-1	once	CASRTRGTSYGYTF
TRBJ2-3	TRBV5-1	many	CASSSNTGDTQYF
TRBJ1-5	TRBV6-1	many	CASGRDGNQPQHF
TRBJ2-1	TRBV7-2	NA	CASSLAYGEEKFF
TRBJ2-3	TRBV7-9	NA	CASSLPGRQRSTDTQYF
TRBJ2-4	TRBV20-1	few	CSATRGSGSNIQYF
TRBJ2-6	TRBV12-5	many	CASGLGLAGTSGANVLTF
TRBJ1-1	TRBV29-1	NA	CSVEDRKGLNTETFF
TRBJ1-4	TRBV27	NA	CASSWGGGAPNEKLFF
TRBJ2-1	TRBV28	many	CATSPRRDYNEQFF
TRBJ1-1	TRBV14	NA	CASSQQEIGVTEAFF
TRBJ2-7	TRBV4-3	few	CASSFATSGTYEQYF
TRBJ2-5	TRBV20-1	many	CSAQRQGETQYF
TRBJ2-4	TRBV7-3	few	CASSLTVGGIQYF
TRBJ2-5	TRBV4-3	NA	CASSQGHQEETQYF
TRBJ2-2	TRBV11-3	few	CASSSHRERGYTGELFF
TRBJ2-1	TRBV28	few	CASSLTRHNEQFF
TRBJ2-5	TRBV2	many	CASSEGLLSETQYF
TRBJ2-7	TRBV6-1	NA	CAIALVAYEQYF
TRBJ2-3	TRBV29-1	NA	CSVRRRLTDTQYF
TRBJ2-1	TRBV15	NA	CATSRDRGTGAYNEQFF
TRBJ2-3	TRBV20-1	few	CSAREFRGDTQYF
TRBJ1-2	TRBV3-1	many	CASSQAGRGDGYTF
TRBJ1-1	TRBV28	many	CASSHQGAGSTEAFF